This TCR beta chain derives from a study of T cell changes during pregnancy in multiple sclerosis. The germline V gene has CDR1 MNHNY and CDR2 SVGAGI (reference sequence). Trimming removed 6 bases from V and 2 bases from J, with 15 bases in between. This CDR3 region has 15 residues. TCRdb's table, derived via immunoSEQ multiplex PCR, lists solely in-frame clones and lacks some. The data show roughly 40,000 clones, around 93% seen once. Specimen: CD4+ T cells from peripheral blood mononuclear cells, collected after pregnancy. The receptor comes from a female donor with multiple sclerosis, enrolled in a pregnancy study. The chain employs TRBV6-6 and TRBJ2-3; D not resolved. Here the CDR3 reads CASRADSSVTDTQYF. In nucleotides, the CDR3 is TGTGCCAGCAGAGCCGACTCGTCCGTCACAGATACGCAGTATTTT.